These 28 T cell receptor beta chains originate from one sample sequenced in a study of blood T cell repertoires in COVID-19 (TCRdb year 2020). The library relied on the immunoSEQ multiplex PCR assay. TCRdb's version of the immuneACCESS table is confined to in-frame rearrangements and falls short of the full clone set. An unresolved V gene accounts for under half of the shortfall where checked; the remainder is of unknown origin. For this sample there are 32,000 or so clones; more than 75% appear just once. 50% to 70% of the sample belongs to the ten largest clones. Sequenced sample: peripheral blood. The receptors shown here come from a man aged 65-85 years with acute or convalescent COVID-19.

V is TRBV7-6 and J is TRBJ1-3; TRBD1 aligns across 7 bases. Germline values: CDR1 SGHVS, CDR2 FNYEAQ. Germline trimming cut 2 bases from V and 7 bases from J; bases unmatched to any gene: 8. This CDR3 has 15 residues. The CDR3 is CASSLLQGSGNTIYF. The CDR3 coding sequence is TGTGCCAGCAGCTTATTACAGGGGTCCGGCAACACCATATATTTT. Complete variable domain (other parts from reference TRBV7-6 and TRBJ1-3): GAGVSQSPRYKVTKRGQDVALRCDPISGHVSLYWYRQALGQGPEFLTYFNYEAQQDKSGLPNDRFSAERPEGSISTLTIQRTEQRDSAMYRCASSLLQGSGNTIYFGEGSWLTVV.

The gene calls are TRBV2 and TRBJ2-5; D is uncertain. The germline V gene has CDR1 SNHLY and CDR2 FYNNEI. V was trimmed by 0 bases and J by 6 bases, leaving 5 bases between them. The CDR3 sequence is 12 residues long. CDR3: CASSEARKTQYF. CDR3 nucleotide sequence: TGTGCCAGCAGTGAAGCGCGGAAGACCCAGTACTTC.

About this clone itself: The identical CDR3 is also encoded by other nucleotide sequences in the sample. This rearrangement joins TRBV5-1 to TRBJ1-5, with TRBD1 identical over 7 bases. J gave up 5 bases and V 0 bases, and 2 bases lay outside the gene matches. The CDR3 has 14 residues. Germline-derived CDR1 and CDR2 are SGHRS and YFSETQ. The CDR3 DNA follows: TGCGCCAGCAGCTTGGGACAGGGTGATCAGCCCCAGCATTTT. It yields the protein CASSLGQGDQPQHF.

CDR3 protein: CASSSRLLANYGYTF. In nucleotides, the CDR3 is TGTGCCAGCAGCTCCAGACTGTTAGCTAACTATGGCTACACCTTC. V gene TRBV11-1 combines with J gene TRBJ1-2, with D unclear. The CDR3 covers 15 residues. The germline CDR1 and CDR2 sequences are SGHAT and FQDESV (reference sequence). The V and J ends lost 4 bases and 0 bases respectively, with 12 bases between them. Together with reference TRBV11-1 and TRBJ1-2, the CDR3 gives the full variable domain: EAEVAQSPRYKITEKSQAVAFWCDPISGHATLYWYRQILGQGPELLVQFQDESVVDDSQLPKDRFSAERLKGVDSTLKIQPAELGDSAMYLCASSSRLLANYGYTFGSGTRLTVV.

The rearrangement links TRBV10-1 to TRBJ2-1, with D tentatively TRBD2 (5 bases). Germline V gene sequence: CDR1 WNHNN, CDR2 SYGVQD (reference sequence). Trimming cost V 11 bases and J 6 bases, with 20 bases left between them. The length of the CDR3 is 14 residues. The DNA for the CDR3 is TGCGCCCCCAAGTTCACCCTGAGGGTCAATGAGCAGTTCTTC. As protein: CAPKFTLRVNEQFF.

The rearrangement links TRBV4-1 to TRBJ2-7; D remains ambiguous. V lost 0 bases and J lost 6, with 12 bases in between. In germline, CDR1 is MGHRA, CDR2 YSYEKL. CDR3 length: 14 amino acids. The CDR3 nucleotides read TGCGCCAGCAGCCAAGAAGTGCGGCGTCCCGAGCAGTACTTC. Translation: CASSQEVRRPEQYF.

This chain's CDR3 is CASSYRDRRGHYTF. The CDR3 DNA sequence: TGTGCCAGCAGTTACCGGGACAGGAGGGGTCACTACACCTTC. The chain has TRBV6-5 and TRBJ1-2, with TRBD1 matching 8 bases. This CDR3 has 14 amino acids. V gave up 2 bases and J gave up 10 bases; unmatched junction bases: 9. CDR1 is MNHEY and CDR2 is SVGAGI in the germline V gene.

A single count supports this clone. The V gene is TRBV6-5, the J gene TRBJ2-2; D may be TRBD1 (5 bases). V lost 4 bases to trimming and J lost 7 bases, with 19 bases between them. The CDR3 length is 16 residues. Per the germline V gene, CDR1 is MNHEY and CDR2 is SVGAGI. As DNA, the CDR3 is TGTGCCAGCAGTTCCCACTATCAAACAGGCATCGGGGAGCTGTTTTTT. Translation: CASSSHYQTGIGELFF.

The gene calls are TRBV24-1 and TRBJ2-1, with D perhaps matching TRBD1 (8 bases). This CDR3 comprises 16 residues. Germline values: CDR1 KGHDR, CDR2 SFDVKD. V gave up 4 bases and J gave up 4 bases, with 16 bases separating them. CDR3 residues: CATSEGGTGVYNEQFF. The CDR3 DNA reads TGTGCCACCAGTGAGGGGGGGACAGGTGTGTACAATGAGCAGTTCTTC.

The chain combines TRBV5-6 with TRBJ2-5, with D possibly TRBD2 on 5 matching bases. This CDR3 spans 14 amino acids. The V gene lost 0 bases and the J gene lost 3 bases, with 9 bases spanning the gap. In germline, CDR1 is SGHDT, CDR2 YYEEEE. Written as DNA, the CDR3 is TGTGCCAGCAGCTTGGGTACGCGGGAAGAGACCCAGTACTTC. This gives the protein CASSLGTREETQYF.

The chain employs TRBV11-2 and TRBJ2-2, with D possibly matching TRBD2 (6 bases). V was shortened by 4 bases and J by 0 bases, with 12 bases between the two germline ends. The CDR3 runs 16 residues. Germline CDR1 SGHAT, CDR2 FQNNGV. For the CDR3, the DNA is TGTGCCAGCAGCTGGTTCGGGACTTCGAACACCGGGGAGCTGTTTTTT. It translates to CASSWFGTSNTGELFF.

The V call is TRBV5-1, the J call TRBJ1-6; D is ambiguous. CDR3 size: 13 residues. With 5 bases removed from V and 5 bases from J, the gap between germline ends came to 8 bases. The germline gives CDR1 SGHRS, CDR2 YFSETQ. Here the CDR3 DNA reads TGCGCCAGCAGAATGGTAGATAATTCACCCCTCCACTTT. The encoded protein is CASRMVDNSPLHF.

The chain links TRBV9 to TRBJ2-3, with 10 bases lining up with TRBD2. CDR1 is SGDLS and CDR2 is YYNGEE in the germline V gene. This CDR3 has 17 residues. The ends lost 3 bases at V and 1 base at J; junction bases unmatched: 8. CDR3 bases: TGTGCCAGCAGCGCGGGCGCTAGCGGGAGCGGCACAGATACGCAGTATTTT. This codes for CASSAGASGSGTDTQYF.

This clone was counted once. The CDR3 DNA reads TGCGCCAGCAGCTTGGCCCCTGACAGGGACACCGGGGAGCTGTTTTTT. This codes for CASSLAPDRDTGELFF. This rearrangement joins TRBV5-1 to TRBJ2-2; 7 positions match TRBD1. Per germline, CDR1 SGHRS and CDR2 YFSETQ. The CDR3 loop spans 16 amino acids. Trimming took 0 bases from V and 3 from J; bases not matched to a gene: 5.

J is TRBJ1-4 and V is TRBV28; 10 positions agree with TRBD1. The trim removed 6 bases at V and 5 bases at J, leaving 3 bases unmatched. Germline CDR1 reads MDHEN; CDR2 reads SYDVKM. The CDR3 runs 14 residues. The chain's CDR3 is CASSRQGANEKLFF. The CDR3 nucleotides read TGTGCCAGCAGCCGACAGGGGGCAAATGAAAAACTGTTTTTT. The whole variable domain, remainder taken from reference TRBV28 and TRBJ1-4, is DVKVTQSSRYLVKRTGEKVFLECVQDMDHENMFWYRQDPGLGLRLIYFSYDVKMKEKGDIPEGYSVSREKKERFSLILESASTNQTSMYLCASSRQGANEKLFFGSGTQLSVL.

DNA of the CDR3: TGTGCCAGCAGCTCGGACAATTCCAAAGCTTTCTTT. It codes for CASSSDNSKAFF. This chain links TRBV27 with TRBJ1-1; possibly TRBD1 for D (5 bases). Trimming pared 6 bases from V and 9 bases from J, leaving 14 bases between. The CDR3 extends over 12 amino acids. Germline V gives CDR1 MNHEY, CDR2 SMNVEV (reference sequence).

This clone was picked up one time. This chain links TRBV7-2 with TRBJ1-1, with a possible D match to TRBD1 (6 bases). Per germline, CDR1 SGHTA and CDR2 FQGNSA. This CDR3 region has 14 residues. V shed 4 bases and J shed 1 base, with 10 bases lying between them. The CDR3 reads CASSSWGQNTEAFF. The CDR3 nucleotides read TGTGCCAGCAGCTCGTGGGGACAGAACACTGAAGCTTTCTTT.

This chain uses TRBV30 with TRBJ2-2; 10 bases fit TRBD2. The CDR3 runs 15 residues. Per the germline V gene, CDR1 is GTSNPN and CDR2 is SVGIG (reference sequence). V shed 1 base and J 5 bases; nucleotides not matched to a gene: 4. The CDR3 sequence is CAWSAGSGRTGELFF. As DNA, the CDR3 is TGTGCCTGGAGTGCTGGTAGCGGGAGGACCGGGGAGCTGTTTTTT.

This chain links TRBV5-4 with TRBJ1-6, with TRBD1 matching over 8 bases. Germline V gene sequence: CDR1 SGHNT, CDR2 YYREEE (reference sequence). The J segment lost 7 bases and the V segment lost 4 bases, leaving 7 bases of the junction unmatched. The CDR3 is 15 residues long. CDR3 sequence reads: CASSGAGQENSPLHF. The CDR3 coding sequence is TGTGCCAGCAGCGGAGCGGGACAGGAAAATTCACCCCTCCACTTT.

The chain uses TRBV19 and TRBJ1-6; possibly TRBD1 for D (5 bases). CDR1 and CDR2 from the germline V gene are LNHDA and SQIVND (reference sequence). The CDR3 covers 14 residues. The V gene lost 2 bases and the J gene lost 11 bases, with 13 bases spanning the gap. DNA for the CDR3: TGTGCCAGTAGTATAAATCCCGAAGGGGCACCCCTCCACTTT. This sequence encodes CASSINPEGAPLHF.

The V and J genes are TRBV18 and TRBJ1-2; D call uncertain. V lost 0 bases and J lost 6, with 8 bases in between. The CDR3 covers 13 residues. The germline gives CDR1 KGHSH, CDR2 LQKENI. CDR3 sequence: CASSPPNQNGYTF. The CDR3 DNA reads TGTGCCAGCTCACCACCGAACCAGAATGGCTACACCTTC.

The V gene is TRBV19, the J gene TRBJ2-5, with 8 nucleotides matching TRBD2. The V segment lost 6 bases and the J segment 2 bases; nucleotides outside the gene matches: 8. This CDR3 is 15 amino acids long. Germline loops: CDR1 LNHDA, CDR2 SQIVND (reference sequence). The CDR3 DNA sequence: TGTGCCAGTAGCACTAGCGGAACCGGGCAAGAGACCCAGTACTTC. Translation gives CASSTSGTGQETQYF.

The chain is built from TRBV3-1 (or the pseudogene TRBV3-2) and TRBJ1-3, with D possibly TRBD1 on 5 matching bases. V was trimmed by 3 bases and J by 2 bases, leaving 11 bases between them. The CDR3 loop spans 15 amino acids. The germline gives CDR1 LGHDT, CDR2 YNNKEL (reference sequence). The CDR3 loop reads CASSQQGLTGNTIYF. The CDR3 nucleotides read TGTGCCAGCAGCCAGCAGGGCTTAACTGGAAACACCATATATTTT.

The chain couples TRBV6-5 to TRBJ2-2; D is perhaps TRBD1 (6 bases). V lost 6 bases and J 4 bases, leaving 9 bases between the germline ends. The CDR3 covers 13 residues. Per germline, CDR1 MNHEY and CDR2 SVGAGI. CDR3 bases: TGTGCCAGCAGAGAGACAGGCACCGGGGAGCTGTTTTTT. This encodes CASRETGTGELFF.

V and J are TRBV12-1 and TRBJ1-1. TRBV12-1 is a pseudogene. The CDR3 covers 15 residues. Here the CDR3 DNA reads TGTGCCAGCAGCTTTGCGCGGGGTCCTCTCACTGAAGCTTTCTTT. Its translation is CASSFARGPLTEAFF.

The chain employs TRBV12-5 and TRBJ1-6; 7 bases are a match to TRBD1. The trim removed 9 bases at V and 9 bases at J, leaving 5 bases unmatched. The CDR3 extends over 12 amino acids. The germline V gene encodes CDR1 LGHNT and CDR2 FRNRAP. CDR3 DNA: TGTGCTAGCCAGGGGGATGGTTCACCCCTCCACTTT. This codes for CASQGDGSPLHF. Based on the CDR3 plus reference TRBV12-5 and TRBJ1-6, the full variable domain is DARVTQTPRHKVTEMGQEVTMRCQPILGHNTVFWYRQTMMQGLELLAYFRNRAPLDDSGMPKDRFSAEMPDATLATLKIQPSEPRDSAVYFCASQGDGSPLHFGNGTRLTVT.

The rearrangement joins TRBV6-5 to TRBJ1-1; D remains ambiguous. CDR1 is MNHEY, CDR2 SVGAGI, per germline. The germline V and J ends were trimmed by 4 bases and 5 bases, with 11 bases remaining between them. The CDR3 length is 13 residues. The chain's CDR3 is CASSSQTGTEAFF. The CDR3 DNA sequence: TGTGCCAGCAGTTCCCAAACGGGGACTGAAGCTTTCTTT.

The gene calls are TRBV7-9 and TRBJ1-2; D may be TRBD1 (5 bases). The CDR3 spans 13 residues. The V and J ends lost 5 bases and 5 bases respectively, with 12 bases between them. CDR1 SEHNR and CDR2 FQNEAQ come from the germline V gene (reference sequence). The CDR3 sequence is CASSTRVSYGYTF. CDR3 in DNA: TGTGCCAGCAGCACCAGGGTTAGTTATGGCTACACCTTC.